A selection of T cell receptor beta chains follows, all from one sample in a study of CD8 T cells in Susac syndrome. TCRdb re-analysed the immunoSEQ multiplex PCR reads in MiXCR, keeping a single row per CDR3 protein. The sample has 95,000 to 150,000 distinct CDR3 sequences, roughly 95% seen once; the top ten hold approximately 0.15%. The specimen sequenced was CD4+ T cells from PBMCs. Receptors were obtained from a human donor with Susac syndrome. Both conserved end residues are part of each CDR3. D genes are given only for firm matches. Clone size is given for some rows only: seen once, a few or many times, or a class if the clone is expanded.

>.|TRBV5-1|.|TRBJ2-1
CASSLAFMNNEQFF
TGCGCCAGCAGCTTGGCCTTTATGAACAATGAGCAGTTCTTC
>.|TRBV28|.|TRBJ1-2
CASSNYGYTF
TGTGCCAGCAGTAACTATGGCTACACCTTC
>.|TRBV12-3/TRBV12-4|.|TRBJ1-2
CASSLFYGYTF
TGTGCCAGCAGTCTTTTCTATGGCTACACCTTC
>TRBD1|TRBV12-3/TRBV12-4|.|TRBJ1-1
CASSLNHGQGFPEAFF
TGTGCCAGCAGTTTAAACCACGGACAGGGGTTCCCTGAAGCTTTCTTT
>TRBD2|TRBV20-1|.|TRBJ2-7
CSARPAYSGRAGEQYF
TGCAGTGCTAGACCCGCCTATAGCGGGAGGGCGGGGGAGCAGTACTTC
>TRBD2|TRBV24-1|.|TRBJ2-1
CATSDATSGGYNEQFF
TGTGCCACCAGTGACGCGACTAGCGGGGGTTACAATGAGCAGTTCTTC
>.|TRBV12-3/TRBV12-4|.|TRBJ2-7
CASSFGPYEQYF
TGTGCCAGCAGTTTCGGGCCCTACGAGCAGTACTTC
>.|TRBV7-2|.|TRBJ2-5
CASSSSFGETQYF
TGTGCCAGCAGCTCATCCTTCGGGGAGACCCAGTACTTC
>TRBD2|TRBV7-2|.|TRBJ2-1
CASSAGTSGLGEQFF
TGTGCCAGCAGCGCCGGGACTAGCGGATTGGGTGAGCAGTTCTTC
>TRBD2|TRBV29-1|.|TRBJ2-1
CSVPGLAGMLREQFF
TGCAGCGTTCCCGGACTAGCGGGAATGCTTCGAGAGCAGTTCTTC
>.|TRBV29-1|.|TRBJ2-1
CSVEIGSGNEQFF
TGCAGCGTCGAAATCGGGAGTGGAAATGAGCAGTTCTTC
>.|TRBV20-1|.|TRBJ1-1
CSANRFRGTEAFF
TGCAGTGCTAACAGGTTCCGTGGCACTGAAGCTTTCTTT
>.|TRBV15|.|TRBJ2-7
CATTRDLSYEQYF
TGTGCCACCACCAGGGACCTCTCCTACGAGCAGTACTTC
>.|TRBV20-1|.|TRBJ2-7
CSARGPGVPFWGEQYF
TGCAGTGCTAGAGGTCCGGGGGTCCCCTTTTGGGGCGAGCAGTACTTC
>TRBD1|TRBV19|.|TRBJ2-6
CASQIRTGGTNVLTF
TGTGCCAGCCAAATTAGGACAGGGGGAACCAACGTCCTGACTTTC
>TRBD1|TRBV20-1|.|TRBJ2-7
CSAWTGTGVPYEQYF
TGCAGTGCTTGGACCGGGACAGGGGTTCCCTACGAGCAGTACTTC
>TRBD1|TRBV9|.|TRBJ2-2
CASSGSGTGVGGELFF
TGTGCCAGCAGCGGATCCGGGACAGGGGTCGGCGGGGAGCTGTTTTTT
>.|TRBV5-6|.|TRBJ2-2
CASSFRASRLSTGELFF
TGTGCCAGCAGCTTCCGGGCTAGCCGATTGAGCACCGGGGAGCTGTTTTTT
>TRBD2|TRBV5-1|.|TRBJ2-3
CASSPPRREGDTQYF
TGCGCCAGCAGTCCCCCTCGGCGGGAGGGGGATACGCAGTATTTT
>.|TRBV23-1|.|TRBJ2-5
CASSQSTGEQETQYF
TGCGCCAGCAGTCAATCGACCGGGGAGCAAGAGACCCAGTACTTC
>.|TRBV5-6|.|TRBJ2-7
CASSQDLYEQYF
TGTGCCAGCAGCCAGGATCTTTACGAGCAGTACTTC
>TRBD1|TRBV7-9|.|TRBJ2-3
CASSKNRQGSTDTQYF
TGTGCCAGCAGCAAGAACCGACAGGGTAGCACAGATACGCAGTATTTT
>TRBD2|TRBV18|.|TRBJ2-1
CASSPQRTSGSDEQFF
TGTGCCAGCTCACCACAGCGGACTAGCGGGAGCGATGAGCAGTTCTTC
>.|TRBV29-1|.|TRBJ2-1
CSVEYTRSSYNEQFF
TGCAGCGTTGAGTATACCCGATCCTCCTACAATGAGCAGTTCTTC
>TRBD1|TRBV29-1|.|TRBJ2-1
CSNIGTGFYNEQFF
TGCAGTAATATCGGGACAGGGTTTTACAATGAGCAGTTCTTC
>.|TRBV19|once|TRBJ2-7
CARRGHYSYEQYF
TGTGCACGGAGGGGCCATTACTCCTACGAGCAGTACTTC
>.|TRBV24-1|.|TRBJ2-1
CATSDYQQGEQFF
TGTGCCACCAGTGATTACCAGCAGGGTGAGCAGTTCTTC
>TRBD1|TRBV7-6|.|TRBJ2-4
CASSQDRRNIQYF
TGTGCCAGCAGTCAGGACAGGCGAAACATTCAGTACTTC
>.|TRBV29-1|once|TRBJ2-1
CSPILPGFSYNEQFF
TGCAGCCCTATATTGCCAGGGTTCTCCTACAATGAGCAGTTCTTC
>.|TRBV6-5|once|TRBJ1-1
CASSYSSPGSGTEAFF
TGTGCCAGCAGTTACTCGAGCCCTGGATCGGGAACTGAAGCTTTCTTT
>TRBD1|TRBV20-1|.|TRBJ2-7
CSGRTGQGTYEQYF
TGCAGTGGGAGAACCGGACAGGGCACCTACGAGCAGTACTTC
>TRBD1|TRBV20-1|.|TRBJ2-4
CSARDRTSHRAKNIQYF
TGCAGTGCTAGGGACAGGACCTCGCACCGGGCCAAAAACATTCAGTACTTC
>.|TRBV25-1|.|TRBJ2-5
CASSAPGAQETQYF
TGTGCCAGCAGTGCCCCAGGAGCCCAAGAGACCCAGTACTTC
>.|TRBV10-3|.|TRBJ2-1
CAISETSNEQFF
TGTGCCATCAGTGAGACTAGCAATGAGCAGTTCTTC
>.|TRBV7-2|.|TRBJ2-2
CASSLGGSRELFF
TGTGCCAGCAGCTTAGGTGGATCCCGGGAGCTGTTTTTT
>.|TRBV5-6|.|TRBJ2-7
CASSLPFVRYEQYF
TGTGCCAGCAGCTTGCCCTTCGTGAGATACGAGCAGTACTTC
>.|TRBV6-5|once|TRBJ1-5
CATRGSLNQPQHF
TGTGCCACCCGGGGCAGCCTCAATCAGCCCCAGCATTTT
>TRBD2|TRBV4-3|.|TRBJ2-1
CASSHGGLAGAYNEQFF
TGCGCCAGCAGCCACGGGGGACTAGCGGGAGCCTACAATGAGCAGTTCTTC
>.|TRBV18|few|TRBJ2-3
CASSPGGTDTQYF
TGTGCCAGCTCCCCGGGGGGCACAGATACGCAGTATTTT
>TRBD2|TRBV20-1|once|TRBJ2-7
CALAGGPGEQYF
TGCGCTCTAGCGGGAGGGCCGGGCGAGCAGTACTTC
>.|TRBV7-2|.|TRBJ2-5
CASSLSSTGTQYF
TGTGCCAGCAGCTTATCCTCAACCGGGACCCAGTACTTC
>.|TRBV20-1|.|TRBJ2-1
CSAGSGTGQFF
TGCAGTGCTGGAAGCGGTACGGGGCAGTTCTTC
>.|TRBV20-1|.|TRBJ1-1
CSARADSYLNTEAFF
TGCAGTGCTAGAGCTGATAGCTACTTGAACACTGAAGCTTTCTTT
>.|TRBV20-1|.|TRBJ1-5
CSASEGPGPQHF
TGCAGTGCTAGCGAAGGCCCCGGGCCCCAGCATTTT
>TRBD1|TRBV20-1|.|TRBJ2-2
CSATRTGIDGELFF
TGCAGTGCTACCCGGACAGGGATTGACGGGGAGCTGTTTTTT
>.|TRBV29-1|few|TRBJ2-1
CSVGATTYNEQFF
TGCAGCGTTGGAGCGACGACCTACAATGAGCAGTTCTTC
>TRBD2|TRBV9|once|TRBJ2-1
CASSTTSDPYNEQFF
TGTGCCAGCAGCACTACTAGCGATCCCTACAATGAGCAGTTCTTC
>TRBD1|TRBV20-1|once|TRBJ1-1
CSAHFSGQANTEAFF
TGCAGTGCTCACTTCTCGGGACAGGCGAACACTGAAGCTTTCTTT
>.|TRBV3-1|.|TRBJ2-1
CASTDQISEQFF
TGTGCCAGCACCGACCAAATATCTGAGCAGTTCTTC
>.|TRBV2|.|TRBJ2-7
CASSEGVYEQYF
TGTGCCAGCAGTGAAGGGGTATACGAGCAGTACTTC
>.|TRBV19|.|TRBJ1-5
CASSSHRAVQPQHF
TGTGCCAGTAGTAGCCACAGGGCAGTCCAGCCCCAGCATTTT
>.|TRBV19|.|TRBJ1-1
CASSPGTRRSAFF
TGTGCCAGTAGCCCCGGAACAAGACGTTCGGCTTTCTTT
>.|TRBV20-1|.|TRBJ1-2
CSAREGDKGGYTF
TGCAGTGCTAGAGAAGGGGACAAAGGGGGCTACACCTTC
>TRBD1|TRBV9|.|TRBJ1-2
CASSLTGFYGYTF
TGTGCCAGCAGCTTGACAGGGTTCTATGGCTACACCTTC
>.|TRBV7-6|.|TRBJ2-7
CASGLGAAYEQYF
TGTGCCAGCGGCCTCGGGGCCGCCTACGAGCAGTACTTC
>TRBD2|TRBV6-1|.|TRBJ2-5
CASRRLAGGLQETQYF
TGTGCCAGCAGAAGACTAGCGGGAGGGCTCCAAGAGACCCAGTACTTC